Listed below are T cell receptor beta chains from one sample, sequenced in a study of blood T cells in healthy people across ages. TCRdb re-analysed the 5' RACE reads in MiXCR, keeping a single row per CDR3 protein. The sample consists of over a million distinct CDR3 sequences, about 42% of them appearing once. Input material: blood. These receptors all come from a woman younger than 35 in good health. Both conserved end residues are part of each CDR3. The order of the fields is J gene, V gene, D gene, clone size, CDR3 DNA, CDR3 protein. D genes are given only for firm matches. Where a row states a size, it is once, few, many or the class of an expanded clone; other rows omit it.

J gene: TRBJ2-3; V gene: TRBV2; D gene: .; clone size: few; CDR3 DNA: TGTGCTTCGCACAGGGCATGGGATACGCAGTATTTT; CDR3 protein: CASHRAWDTQYF
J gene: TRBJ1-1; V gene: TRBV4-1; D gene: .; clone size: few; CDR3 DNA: TGTGCCAGCACCACCGTAGATCTGGGATTCGTGAACACTGAAGCTTTCTTT; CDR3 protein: CASTTVDLGFVNTEAFF
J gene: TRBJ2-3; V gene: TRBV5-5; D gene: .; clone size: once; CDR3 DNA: TGTGCCAGCAGCTGGTCCCCGGGGGCGGTTACCACAGATACGCAGTATTTT; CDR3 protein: CASSWSPGAVTTDTQYF
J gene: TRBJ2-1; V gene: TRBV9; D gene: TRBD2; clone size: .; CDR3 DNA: TGTGCCAGCAGCGTAGGGGCGTCGCGGGAGCAAAACCCCAGCTCCTACAATGAGCAGTTCTTC; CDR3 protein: CASSVGASREQNPSSYNEQFF
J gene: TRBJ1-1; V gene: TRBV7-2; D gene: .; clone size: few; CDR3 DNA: TGTGCCAGCAGCCCCCGTCCCCCAACAAGCACTGAAGCTTTCTTT; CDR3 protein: CASSPRPPTSTEAFF
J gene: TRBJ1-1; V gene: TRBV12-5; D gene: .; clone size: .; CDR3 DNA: TGTGCTAGTGGTTTGGTACTCGGGCAGGTAGTCACTGAAGCTTTCTTT; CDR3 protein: CASGLVLGQVVTEAFF
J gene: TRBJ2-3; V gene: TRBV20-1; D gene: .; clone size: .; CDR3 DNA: TGCAGCGGAGGGTCAGGGGGTGATTCAGATACGCAGTATTTT; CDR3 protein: CSGGSGGDSDTQYF
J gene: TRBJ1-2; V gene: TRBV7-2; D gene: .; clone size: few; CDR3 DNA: TGTGCCAGCAGCTTAGGGACAGTCGGAGGGGGCTACACCTTC; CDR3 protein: CASSLGTVGGGYTF
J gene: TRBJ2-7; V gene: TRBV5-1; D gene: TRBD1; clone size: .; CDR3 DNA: TGCGCCAGCAGCGCGGACAGGGCCCCCTACGAGCAGTACTTC; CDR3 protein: CASSADRAPYEQYF
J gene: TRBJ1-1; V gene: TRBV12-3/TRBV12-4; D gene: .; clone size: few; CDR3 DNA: TGTGCCAGCAGTTTTCGACAGAACACTGAAGCTTTCTTT; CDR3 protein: CASSFRQNTEAFF
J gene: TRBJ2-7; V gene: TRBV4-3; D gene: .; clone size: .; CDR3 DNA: TGCGCCAGCAGCCAAATGGGGGATCCCTACAATGAGCAGTACTTC; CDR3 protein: CASSQMGDPYNEQYF
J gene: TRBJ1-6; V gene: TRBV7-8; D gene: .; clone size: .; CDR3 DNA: TGTGCCAGCAGCTCGAGGGACGGAATTAATTCACCCCTCCACTTT; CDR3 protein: CASSSRDGINSPLHF
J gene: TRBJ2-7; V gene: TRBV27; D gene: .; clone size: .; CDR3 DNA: TGTGCCAGCAGCTTATCGGACAGCCCTCACTACGAGCAGTACTTC; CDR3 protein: CASSLSDSPHYEQYF
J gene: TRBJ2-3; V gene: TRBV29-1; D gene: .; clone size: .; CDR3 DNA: TGCAGCAAATGGGACTCGTCCACAGATACGCAGTATTTT; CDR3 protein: CSKWDSSTDTQYF
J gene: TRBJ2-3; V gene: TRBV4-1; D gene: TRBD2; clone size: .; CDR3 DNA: TGCGCCAGCAGCCAAGCGGGGGGTAGGGCAGATACGCAGTATTTT; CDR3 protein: CASSQAGGRADTQYF
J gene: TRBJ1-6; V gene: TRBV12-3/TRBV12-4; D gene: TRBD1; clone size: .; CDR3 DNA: TGTGCCAGCAGCACTGGACAGGGCTATTCACCCCTCCACTTT; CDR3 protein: CASSTGQGYSPLHF
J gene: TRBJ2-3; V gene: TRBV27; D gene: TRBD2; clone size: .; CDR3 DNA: TGTGCCAGCAGTTTATTACTAGCGGGCACAGATACGCAGTATTTT; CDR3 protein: CASSLLLAGTDTQYF
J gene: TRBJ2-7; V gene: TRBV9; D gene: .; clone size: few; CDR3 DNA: TGTGCCAGCAGCGATGGGGGTGATGAGCAGTACTTC; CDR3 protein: CASSDGGDEQYF
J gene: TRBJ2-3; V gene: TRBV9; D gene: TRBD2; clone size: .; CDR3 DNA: TGTGCCAGCGTTAGCGGGAGTGGCGCAGATACGCAGTATTTT; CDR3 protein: CASVSGSGADTQYF
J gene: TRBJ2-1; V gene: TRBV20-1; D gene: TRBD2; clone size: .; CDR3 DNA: TGCAGTGTTAGAGACCTAGCGGGGACCTCCTACAATGAGCAGTTCTTC; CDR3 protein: CSVRDLAGTSYNEQFF
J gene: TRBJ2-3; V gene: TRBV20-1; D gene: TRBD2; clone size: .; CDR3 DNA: TGCAGTGCTAGAAAACTAGCGGGACTCACAGATACGCAGTATTTT; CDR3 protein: CSARKLAGLTDTQYF
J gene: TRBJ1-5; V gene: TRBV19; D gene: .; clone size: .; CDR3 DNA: TGTGCCAGTAGTATATCCCAGTATAGCAATCAGCCCCAGCATTTT; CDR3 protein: CASSISQYSNQPQHF
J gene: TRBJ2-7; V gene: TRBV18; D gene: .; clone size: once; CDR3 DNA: TGTGCCAGCTCACCAGGCGATAGCTCCTACAATGAGCAGTACTTC; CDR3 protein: CASSPGDSSYNEQYF
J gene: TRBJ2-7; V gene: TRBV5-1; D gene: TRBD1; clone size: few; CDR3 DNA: TGCGCCAGCAGCTTGGGACAGGGCGTCGAGCAGTACTTC; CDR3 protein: CASSLGQGVEQYF
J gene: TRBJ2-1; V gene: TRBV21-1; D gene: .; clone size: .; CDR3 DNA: TGTGCCAGCAGCAAAGCGCGAAGGGCGGGGGGGTACAATGAGCAGTTCTTC; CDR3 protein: CASSKARRAGGYNEQFF
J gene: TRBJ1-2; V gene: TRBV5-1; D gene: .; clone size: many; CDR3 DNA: TGCGCCAGCAGAGTGTCCGACAGCTATGGCTACACCTTC; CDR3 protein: CASRVSDSYGYTF
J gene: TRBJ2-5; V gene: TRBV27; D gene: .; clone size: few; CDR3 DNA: TGTGCCAGCAGCCGCTCCAACTACAATGAGCAGTACTTC; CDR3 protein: CASSRSNYNEQYF
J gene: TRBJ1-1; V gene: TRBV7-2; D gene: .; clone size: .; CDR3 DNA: TGTGCCAGCAGCTTCGGGGGAGGGGACACTGAAGCTTTCTTT; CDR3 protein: CASSFGGGDTEAFF
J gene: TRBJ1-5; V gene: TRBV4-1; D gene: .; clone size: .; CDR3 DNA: TGCGCCAGCAGCCAAGATGGGCCAGGGGACAGCAATCAGCCCCAGCATTTT; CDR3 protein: CASSQDGPGDSNQPQHF
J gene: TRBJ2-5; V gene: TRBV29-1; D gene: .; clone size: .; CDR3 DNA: TGCAGCATCGGACAGCCCTACAATGAGCAGTACTTC; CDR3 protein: CSIGQPYNEQYF
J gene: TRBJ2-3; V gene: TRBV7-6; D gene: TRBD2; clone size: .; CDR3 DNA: TGTGCCAGCAGCTTCCGCCCTGGGAGGGGACTAGCGGACGATACGCAGTATTTT; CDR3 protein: CASSFRPGRGLADDTQYF
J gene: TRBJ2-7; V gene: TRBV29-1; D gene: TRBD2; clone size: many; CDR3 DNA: TGCAGCGTTCGAAAGCCTAGCGGGACACCCTACGAGCAGTACTTC; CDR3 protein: CSVRKPSGTPYEQYF
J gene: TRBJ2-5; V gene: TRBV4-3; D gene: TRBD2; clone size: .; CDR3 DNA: TGCGCCAGCAGCCAAGACGCTGGGACTAGAGGATGGGAGACCCAGTACTTC; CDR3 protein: CASSQDAGTRGWETQYF
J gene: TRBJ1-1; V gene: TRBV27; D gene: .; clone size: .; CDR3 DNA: TGTGCCAGCAGTTTAGCTGACAATATGAACACTGAAGCTTTCTTT; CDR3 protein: CASSLADNMNTEAFF
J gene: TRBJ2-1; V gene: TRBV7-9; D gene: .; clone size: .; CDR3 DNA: TGTGCCAGCAGCCATCCTGGGGGTCGAAGGAATGAGCAGTTCTTC; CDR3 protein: CASSHPGGRRNEQFF